This T cell receptor beta chain was sequenced during a study of neurological immune-mediated disorders. 2 million PBMCs stored at -80 C were the source of the unsorted libraries. By 5'RACE with 10-nucleotide random UMIs, the cDNA was made. TCRdb called the 5' RACE reads again in MiXCR, with one record for every CDR3 protein. The sample contains 50,000 or so distinct CDR3 sequences, 11% of which appear only once. This CDR3 is built from 14 residues. V gave up 0 bases and J gave up 4 bases, with 7 bases separating them. Germline CDR1 and CDR2: SGHRS and YFSETQ. This clonotype was counted ten times or more.

This TCR was recovered from a man in his 60s in good health. The rearrangement uses TRBV5-1 and TRBJ2-2, with D perhaps matching TRBD2 (5 bases). What was sequenced was PBMCs. The DNA of the CDR3 is TGCGCCAGCAGCTTGGAGGCGGGCACCGGGGAGCTGTTTTTT. It translates to CASSLEAGTGELFF.